This T cell receptor (beta chain) was sequenced in a study of blood T cell repertoires in COVID-19. Turning to the study itself: Acute and convalescent COVID-19 samples came from the United States, Italy and Spain. Sources were T cells, B-cell-depleted T cells, or PBMCs; the material itself was cDNA or gDNA.

Everyone who took part was roughly 18 to 90 years old, and they came from about 25 US areas. The method was immunoSEQ multiplex PCR; TCRdb's version includes in-frame clones alone and lacks a portion of them. This sample has under 200,000 clones; approximately 82% occur once, and the top ten carry roughly 4.5%. This CDR3 is built from 17 residues. The junction had 6 bases not matched to a gene; V was cut back by 6 bases and J by 0 bases. Germline-derived CDR1 and CDR2 are MDHEN and SYDVKM. Material for sequencing was PBMCs or T cells enriched from blood (not recorded which). This sequence was found in a woman aged 45-60 years who had recovered from COVID-19. The chain uses TRBV28 and TRBJ2-6; TRBD2 aligns across 9 bases. CDR3 nucleotide sequence: TGTGCCAGCAGAATGACTAGCGGCCTCTCTGGGGCCAACGTCCTGACTTTC. Translation gives CASRMTSGLSGANVLTF.